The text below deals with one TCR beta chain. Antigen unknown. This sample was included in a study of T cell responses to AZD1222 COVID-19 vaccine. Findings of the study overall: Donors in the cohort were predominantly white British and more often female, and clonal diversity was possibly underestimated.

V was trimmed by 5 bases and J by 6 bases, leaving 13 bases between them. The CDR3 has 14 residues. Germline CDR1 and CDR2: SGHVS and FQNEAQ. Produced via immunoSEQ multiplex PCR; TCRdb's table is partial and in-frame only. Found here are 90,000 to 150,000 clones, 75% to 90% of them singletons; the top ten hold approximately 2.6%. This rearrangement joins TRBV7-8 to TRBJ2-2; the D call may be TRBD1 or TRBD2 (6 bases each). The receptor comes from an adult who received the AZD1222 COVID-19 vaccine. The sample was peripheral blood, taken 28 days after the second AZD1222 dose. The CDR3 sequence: CASSSLRGPGELFF. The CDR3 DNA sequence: TGTGCCAGCAGCAGTTTACGGGGGCCCGGGGAGCTGTTTTTT.